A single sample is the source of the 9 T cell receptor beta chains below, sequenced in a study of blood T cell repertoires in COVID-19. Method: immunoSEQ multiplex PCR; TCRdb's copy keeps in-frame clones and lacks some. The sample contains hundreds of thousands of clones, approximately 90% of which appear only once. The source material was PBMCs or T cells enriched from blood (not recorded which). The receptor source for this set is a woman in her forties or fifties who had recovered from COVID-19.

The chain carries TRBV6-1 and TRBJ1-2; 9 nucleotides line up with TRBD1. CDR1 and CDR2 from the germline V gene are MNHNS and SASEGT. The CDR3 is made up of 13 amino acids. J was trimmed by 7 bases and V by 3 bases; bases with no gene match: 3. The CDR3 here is CASSETGGTGYTF. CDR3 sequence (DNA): TGTGCCAGCAGTGAGACAGGGGGGACTGGCTACACCTTC.

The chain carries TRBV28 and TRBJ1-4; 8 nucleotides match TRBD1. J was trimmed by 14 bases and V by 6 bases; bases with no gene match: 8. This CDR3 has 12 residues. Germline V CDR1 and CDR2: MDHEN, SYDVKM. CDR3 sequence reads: CASRLEDRDLFF. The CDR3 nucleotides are TGTGCCAGCAGACTGGAGGACAGGGATCTGTTTTTT.

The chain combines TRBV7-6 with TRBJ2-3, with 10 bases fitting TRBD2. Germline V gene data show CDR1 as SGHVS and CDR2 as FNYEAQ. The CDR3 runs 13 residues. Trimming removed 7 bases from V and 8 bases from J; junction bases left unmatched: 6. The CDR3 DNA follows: TGTGCCAGCAAGCTAGCGGGAGTGGGTACGCAGTATTTT. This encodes CASKLAGVGTQYF. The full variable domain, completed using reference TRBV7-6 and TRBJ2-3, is GAGVSQSPRYKVTKRGQDVALRCDPISGHVSLYWYRQALGQGPEFLTYFNYEAQQDKSGLPNDRFSAERPEGSISTLTIQRTEQRDSAMYRCASKLAGVGTQYFGPGTRLTVL.

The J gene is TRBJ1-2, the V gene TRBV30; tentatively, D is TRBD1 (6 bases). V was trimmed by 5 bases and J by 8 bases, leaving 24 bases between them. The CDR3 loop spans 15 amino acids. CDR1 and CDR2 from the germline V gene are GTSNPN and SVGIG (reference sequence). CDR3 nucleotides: TGTGCCTGGGACCGAGGGAGGGCAGGGGTAGGAGGCTACACCTTC. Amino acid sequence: CAWDRGRAGVGGYTF.

This chain's CDR3 is CASSARPGQGAQGYGYTF. The CDR3 nucleotides are TGTGCCAGCAGCGCTAGACCGGGACAGGGGGCGCAGGGCTATGGCTACACCTTC. This chain links TRBV9 with TRBJ1-2, with 12 bases fitting TRBD1. The CDR3 runs 18 residues. The V gene's germline CDR1 is SGDLS and CDR2 YYNGEE. V lost 3 bases, J lost 4 bases, and 13 bases stayed unmatched.

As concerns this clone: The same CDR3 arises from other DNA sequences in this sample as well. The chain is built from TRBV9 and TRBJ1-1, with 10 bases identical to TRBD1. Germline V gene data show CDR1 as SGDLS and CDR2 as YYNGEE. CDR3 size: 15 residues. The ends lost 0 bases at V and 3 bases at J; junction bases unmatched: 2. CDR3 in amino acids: CASSVGGQGDTEAFF. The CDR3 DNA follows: TGTGCCAGCAGCGTAGGCGGACAGGGGGACACTGAAGCTTTCTTT.

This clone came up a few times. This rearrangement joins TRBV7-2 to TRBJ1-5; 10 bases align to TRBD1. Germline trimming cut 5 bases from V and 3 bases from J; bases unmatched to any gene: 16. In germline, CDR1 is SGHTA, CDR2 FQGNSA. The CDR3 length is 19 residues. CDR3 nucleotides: TGTGCCAGCAGCGGAGCCAGACAGGGGGCCGTCCTTGACAATCAGCCCCAGCATTTT. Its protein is CASSGARQGAVLDNQPQHF. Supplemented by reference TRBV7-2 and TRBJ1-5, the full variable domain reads GAGVSQSPSNKVTEKGKDVELRCDPISGHTALYWYRQSLGQGLEFLIYFQGNSAPDKSGLPSDRFSAERTGGSVSTLTIQRTQQEDSAVYLCASSGARQGAVLDNQPQHFGDGTRLSIL.

The CDR3 region has the DNA TGTGCCAGTAGTGTATCGGGGAACACCGGGGAGCTGTTTTTT. Encoded protein: CASSVSGNTGELFF. The chain is built from TRBV19 and TRBJ2-2; no definite D call. The CDR3 totals 14 residues. Germline assignment: CDR1 LNHDA and CDR2 SQIVND (reference sequence). The V and J ends lost 5 bases and 1 base respectively, with 8 bases between them.

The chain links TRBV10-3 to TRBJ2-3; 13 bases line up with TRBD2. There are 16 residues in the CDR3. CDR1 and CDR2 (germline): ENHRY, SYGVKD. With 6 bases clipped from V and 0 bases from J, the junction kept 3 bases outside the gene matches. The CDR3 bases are TGTGCCATCAGGCCGGGACTAGCGGGAAGCACAGATACGCAGTATTTT. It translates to CAIRPGLAGSTDTQYF.